This entry lists 19 T cell receptor beta chains sequenced from one sample in a study of shared clonotypes between healthy human individuals. The table came from immunoSEQ multiplex PCR; TCRdb's copy has only in-frame clones and leaves some out. The profile shows fewer than 600,000 clones, around 78% of them singletons. Sequenced: PBMCs. The receptors stem from a woman aged 40 to 49 in good health. Some clones in this sample may be carry-over from other donors' samples.

This clone was detected once. The V and J genes are TRBV18 and TRBJ1-1; D may be TRBD1 (6 bases). With 3 bases removed from V and 2 bases from J, the gap between germline ends came to 16 bases. This CDR3 contains 16 residues. The germline V gene has CDR1 KGHSH and CDR2 LQKENI. The CDR3 sequence is CASSPTGLGGNTEAFF. CDR3 nucleotide sequence: TGTGCCAGCTCACCTACAGGGTTGGGGGGAAACACTGAAGCTTTCTTT.

Only one count was recorded for this clone. The gene calls are TRBV7-2 and TRBJ1-1; no firm D call. This CDR3 is built from 13 residues. The germline V gene encodes CDR1 SGHTA and CDR2 FQGNSA. Trimming stripped 2 bases from V and 5 bases from J, with 9 bases between. The CDR3 bases are TGTGCCAGCAGCTTAAAGGTTGGTACTGAAGCTTTCTTT. The encoded protein is CASSLKVGTEAFF.

Comments on this clone: This likely stems from a read error, as it lies one base from a far larger clone. The V and J genes are TRBV7-3 and TRBJ2-1; 9 bases are shared with TRBD2. The CDR3 is 15 amino acids. The germline gives CDR1 SGHTA, CDR2 FQGTGA. The V and J ends lost 5 bases and 0 bases, in that order; junction bases with no gene match: 2. The CDR3 coding sequence is TGTGCCAGCAGCGTTAGCGGGAGCTCCTACAATGAGCAGTTCTTC. Its translation: CASSVSGSSYNEQFF.

This clone was detected a few times. The CDR3, as DNA: TGTGCCAGCAGCCTACAGACGAACACCGGGGAGCTGTTTTTT. Translated, it gives CASSLQTNTGELFF. The J gene is TRBJ2-2, the V gene TRBV7-9; D gene unclear. Germline lookup yields CDR1 SEHNR and CDR2 FQNEAQ (reference sequence). The V gene lost 5 bases and the J gene lost 0 bases, with 7 bases spanning the gap. The CDR3 has 14 residues. The full variable domain, completed using reference TRBV7-9 and TRBJ2-2, is DTGVSQNPRHKITKRGQNVTFRCDPISEHNRLYWYRQTLGQGPEFLTYFQNEAQLEKSRLLSDRFSAERPKGSFSTLEIQRTEQGDSAMYLCASSLQTNTGELFFGEGSRLTVL.

The chain uses TRBV10-2 and TRBJ2-5; the D gene is possibly TRBD2 (5 bases). The V end lost 4 bases, the J end lost 5 bases, and 17 bases lay between the germline ends. The CDR3 is made up of 15 amino acids. Looked up from germline, CDR1 is WSHSY and CDR2 is SAAADI. The CDR3 loop reads CASSGGGLAVETQYF. The CDR3 DNA sequence: TGCGCCAGCAGTGGGGGTGGGCTAGCTGTTGAGACCCAGTACTTC.

The chain uses TRBV7-3 and TRBJ2-1, with TRBD1 matching over 10 bases. With 5 bases clipped from V and 3 bases from J, the junction kept 4 bases outside the gene matches. Germline assignment: CDR1 SGHTA and CDR2 FQGTGA. The CDR3 spans 15 residues. CDR3 bases: TGTGCCAGCAGCCCGGGACAGGGGTACTACAATGAGCAGTTCTTC. Its protein is CASSPGQGYYNEQFF.

This clone was counted only a few times. This rearrangement joins TRBV28 to TRBJ1-2; TRBD1 aligns across 8 bases. This CDR3 has 13 amino acids. The germline CDR1 and CDR2 sequences are MDHEN and SYDVKM. The ends lost 5 bases at V and 3 bases at J; junction bases unmatched: 2. The CDR3 loop reads CASSEQGDYGYTF. The CDR3 DNA reads TGTGCCAGCAGTGAACAGGGGGACTATGGCTACACCTTC.

The chain carries TRBV30 and TRBJ2-1, with no clear D. The germline V gene encodes CDR1 GTSNPN and CDR2 SVGIG (reference sequence). Trimming removed 0 bases from V and 7 bases from J, with 16 bases in between. This CDR3 region has 15 residues. The CDR3 protein is CAWSVQVGYRNEQFF. CDR3 DNA sequence: TGTGCCTGGAGTGTTCAGGTTGGATACCGGAATGAGCAGTTCTTC.

Concerning this clone itself: The germline gene is not matched at one end of the junction; a read error may be the cause. The same CDR3 can be traced to other DNA sequences in this sample. The gene calls are TRBV30 and TRBJ1-2; 11 bases line up with TRBD1. CDR1 is GTSNPN, CDR2 SVGIG, per germline (reference sequence). This CDR3 is 14 amino acids long. The CDR3 DNA is TGTGCCTGGACCCGGACAGGGGGCGACTATGGCCACACCTTC. It codes for CAWTRTGGDYGHTF.

This clone came up a few times. The gene calls are TRBV5-4 and TRBJ1-1, with D possibly TRBD1 on 6 matching bases. The CDR3 loop spans 14 amino acids. V lost 4 bases to trimming and J lost 7 bases, with 17 bases between them. Germline V gives CDR1 SGHNT, CDR2 YYREEE (reference sequence). CDR3 protein: CASSAGQPGDEAFF. For the CDR3, the DNA is TGTGCCAGCAGCGCCGGACAGCCGGGGGATGAAGCTTTCTTT.

V is TRBV15 and J is TRBJ1-3; no reliable D call. Trimming took off 3 bases at V and 4 bases at J, with 10 bases between the two ends. CDR1 LNHNV and CDR2 YYDKDF come from the germline V gene (reference sequence). This CDR3 spans 14 amino acids. CDR3 loop: CATSSPSEGNTIYF. The DNA for the CDR3 is TGTGCCACCAGCAGCCCGTCAGAGGGAAACACCATATATTTT.

This sequence joins TRBV14 and TRBJ1-2; 8 nucleotides line up with TRBD1. Germline V lookup: CDR1 SGHDN, CDR2 FVKESK. After removal of 4 bases from V and 3 bases from J, the junction contained 7 bases not matched to a gene. CDR3 size: 15 residues. The DNA of the CDR3 is TGTGCCAGCAGCCCGCATGCAGGGGGCCACTATGGCTACACCTTC. Amino acid sequence: CASSPHAGGHYGYTF.

The CDR3 DNA is TGTGCCAGTACCCCCCCGGGTGGGGTACCATTTGAGACCCAGTACTTC. Its protein product is CASTPPGGVPFETQYF. This chain links TRBV19 with TRBJ2-5; D gene uncertain. V was shortened by 7 bases and J by 5 bases, with 23 bases between the two germline ends. The CDR3 sequence is 16 residues long. Per germline, CDR1 LNHDA and CDR2 SQIVND (reference sequence).

As concerns this clone: Other DNA sequences in the same sample also yield this CDR3. The chain couples TRBV19 to TRBJ2-1, with 13 bases that match TRBD2. The germline V gene encodes CDR1 LNHDA and CDR2 SQIVND (reference sequence). The CDR3 runs 15 residues. The J segment lost 7 bases and the V segment lost 1 base, leaving 1 base of the junction unmatched. The CDR3 spells CASSIGTSGSNEQFF. The CDR3 coding sequence is TGTGCCAGTAGTATAGGGACTAGCGGGAGTAATGAGCAGTTCTTC.

The V gene is TRBV11-3, the J gene TRBJ2-1; weak D call: TRBD2 (7 bases). The CDR3 extends over 13 amino acids. Trimming took 5 bases from V and 8 from J, leaving 13 bases between them. The germline V gene encodes CDR1 SGHNT and CDR2 YENEEA. CDR3 DNA: TGTGCCAGCAGCCCCCTCGGGGGGCATGAGCAGTTCTTC. It encodes CASSPLGGHEQFF.

Note on this clone: A far larger clone is one nucleotide away, so this likely arose from a read error. The chain carries TRBV4-3 and TRBJ2-7; 7 bases are shared with TRBD2. The length of the CDR3 is 15 residues. CDR1 and CDR2 from the germline V gene are LGHNA and YSLEER. V dropped 3 bases and J dropped 3; count of bases not matched to a gene: 8. The CDR3 DNA reads as TGCGCCAGCAGCCAGTCGACTAGCTGGTTCTACGAGCAGTACTTC. It codes for CASSQSTSWFYEQYF.

The rearrangement joins TRBV27 to TRBJ2-5; no clear D. The CDR3 consists of 13 residues. The germline V gene has CDR1 MNHEY and CDR2 SMNVEV (reference sequence). Trimming left V 3 bases short and J 8 bases short, with 13 bases between. For the CDR3, the DNA is TGTGCCAGCAGTTTTCGGCAGAGTGGTACCCAGTACTTC. Protein: CASSFRQSGTQYF.

In its sample, this clone was seen a few times. This chain joins TRBV11-3 and TRBJ2-5; D unclear. The CDR3 loop spans 13 amino acids. Trimming pared 4 bases from V and 2 bases from J, leaving 8 bases between. Per the germline V gene, CDR1 is SGHNT and CDR2 is YENEEA. The CDR3 nucleotides are TGTGCCAGCAGCTCCCAAGAACAAGAGACCCAGTACTTC. It translates to CASSSQEQETQYF.

This chain joins TRBV7-2 and TRBJ2-5; a weak D match, TRBD2 (5 bases). This CDR3 has 15 residues. The V gene lost 5 bases and the J gene lost 4 bases, with 17 bases spanning the gap. The V gene's germline CDR1 is SGHTA and CDR2 FQGNSA. The CDR3 loop is CASSPLGSWAETQYF. As DNA, the CDR3 is TGTGCCAGCAGCCCCCTGGGGAGTTGGGCAGAGACCCAGTACTTC.